This T cell receptor beta chain was identified during a study of cytomegalovirus exposure and HLA in healthy donors. Findings of the study overall: Common viral pathogens (according to a later analysis) appeared linked to several of the most significant clusters. A later analysis reportedly identified an Asian-associated ancestry cluster as carrying fewer N-insertions than the approximately 620-donor mean.

This PCR relied on a set of 60 Vbeta primers and 13 Jbeta primers. Data came from immunoSEQ multiplex PCR; TCRdb stores just in-frame clones and leaves some out. This sample's table reports over 50,000 clones. With regard to this clone: The antigen is undetermined.

The CDR3 is made up of 13 amino acids. V dropped 1 base and J dropped 3 bases, with 7 bases sitting between them. Germline lookup yields CDR1 SGDLS and CDR2 YYNGEE. The sample taken for sequencing was PBMCs. This sequence joins TRBV9 and TRBJ1-1; D uncertain. The TCR sequence derives from a man aged 50 or older in good health and CMV-seropositive. CDR3 DNA: TGTGCCAGCAGCGTACGGTCGGACACTGAAGCTTTCTTT. Encoded protein: CASSVRSDTEAFF.